Listed below are T cell receptor beta chains from one sample, sequenced in a study of blood T cell repertoires in COVID-19. Assay used: immunoSEQ multiplex PCR; TCRdb lists only in-frame clones, some missing. The sample has about 150,000 clones, 80% seen once. The sample consisted of peripheral blood. The receptors derive from a man aged 60 to 75 with acute or convalescent COVID-19. Each CDR3 is given with its conserved first and last residue. A D gene is named only where the DNA matches it firmly. Some rows mark clone size as missing; the rest say once, few, many or name a class of expanded clone.

v_call	d_call	clone_size	j_call	cdr3_aa	cdr3_nt
TRBV6-2/TRBV6-3	.	.	TRBJ2-7	CASSQGPRSDEQYF	TGTGCCAGCAGTCAGGGTCCCCGGAGCGACGAGCAGTACTTC
TRBV9	.	.	TRBJ1-1	CASSTLTGNTEAFF	TGTGCCAGCAGCACTCTGACAGGGAACACTGAAGCTTTCTTT
TRBV6-5	.	.	TRBJ2-7	CASRVLPAYEQYF	TGTGCCAGCAGGGTACTGCCCGCCTACGAGCAGTACTTC
TRBV2	.	.	TRBJ2-7	CASSLETGWAYEQYF	TGTGCCAGCAGTCTTGAGACAGGATGGGCCTACGAGCAGTACTTC
TRBV27	TRBD1	.	TRBJ1-6	CASRPGQGWNSPLHF	TGTGCCAGCAGACCGGGACAGGGGTGGAATTCACCCCTCCACTTT
TRBV4-2	TRBD2	.	TRBJ2-1	CASSQEIAGESRYNEQFF	TGTGCCAGCAGCCAAGAGATAGCGGGAGAATCGAGGTACAATGAGCAGTTCTTC
TRBV3-1/TRBV3-2	TRBD1	.	TRBJ1-4	CASSLTPGTGGEKLFF	TGTGCCAGCAGCCTCACCCCCGGGACAGGGGGTGAAAAACTGTTTTTT
TRBV9	.	.	TRBJ1-2	CASSVGAGMDYGYTF	TGTGCCAGCAGCGTAGGAGCAGGGATGGACTATGGCTACACCTTC
TRBV7-3	TRBD1	.	TRBJ2-1	CASSPTGQNNEQFF	TGTGCCAGCAGCCCTACGGGACAGAACAATGAGCAGTTCTTC
TRBV2	TRBD2	.	TRBJ2-3	CASSEPREGTDTQYF	TGTGCCAGCAGTGAACCGCGGGAGGGCACAGATACGCAGTATTTT
TRBV2	.	few	TRBJ2-5	CASSEDYQGTQYF	TGTGCCAGCAGTGAAGACTATCAAGGGACCCAGTACTTC